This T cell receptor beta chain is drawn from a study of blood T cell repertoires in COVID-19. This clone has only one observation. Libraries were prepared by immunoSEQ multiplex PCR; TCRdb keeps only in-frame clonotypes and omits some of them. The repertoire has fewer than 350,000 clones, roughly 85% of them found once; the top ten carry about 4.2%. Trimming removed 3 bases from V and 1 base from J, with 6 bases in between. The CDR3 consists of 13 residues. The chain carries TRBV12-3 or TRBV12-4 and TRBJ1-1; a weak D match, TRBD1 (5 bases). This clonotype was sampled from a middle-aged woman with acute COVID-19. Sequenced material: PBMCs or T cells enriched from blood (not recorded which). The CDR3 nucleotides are TGTGCCAGCAGTTTTGGGGCGAACACTGAAGCTTTCTTT. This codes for CASSFGANTEAFF.